This entry features one T cell receptor beta chain sequence. The second PCR ran about 6 to 12 cycles with a sample-barcoded 5' primer and J-beta primers. MiXCR, run by TCRdb on the 5' RACE reads, gives a single entry per CDR3 protein. Seen here are hundreds of thousands of distinct CDR3 sequences, 20% to 25% observed once, and the top ten hold 8% to 10%. This record belongs to a study of blood T cells in healthy people across ages. V was clipped by 1 base and J by 8 bases, with 8 bases between them. The length of the CDR3 is 11 residues. Germline V gene data show CDR1 as DFQATT and CDR2 as SNEGSKA (reference sequence). The same sample was also studied in work on T cells of mothers and their children.

The V call is TRBV20-1, the J call TRBJ1-1; no clear D gene. The source material was blood. This clonotype was obtained from a boy aged 5-17 years in good health. For the CDR3, the DNA is TGCAGTGCTAGAGTGGAGAGGGAAGCTTTCTTT. Translation gives CSARVEREAFF.